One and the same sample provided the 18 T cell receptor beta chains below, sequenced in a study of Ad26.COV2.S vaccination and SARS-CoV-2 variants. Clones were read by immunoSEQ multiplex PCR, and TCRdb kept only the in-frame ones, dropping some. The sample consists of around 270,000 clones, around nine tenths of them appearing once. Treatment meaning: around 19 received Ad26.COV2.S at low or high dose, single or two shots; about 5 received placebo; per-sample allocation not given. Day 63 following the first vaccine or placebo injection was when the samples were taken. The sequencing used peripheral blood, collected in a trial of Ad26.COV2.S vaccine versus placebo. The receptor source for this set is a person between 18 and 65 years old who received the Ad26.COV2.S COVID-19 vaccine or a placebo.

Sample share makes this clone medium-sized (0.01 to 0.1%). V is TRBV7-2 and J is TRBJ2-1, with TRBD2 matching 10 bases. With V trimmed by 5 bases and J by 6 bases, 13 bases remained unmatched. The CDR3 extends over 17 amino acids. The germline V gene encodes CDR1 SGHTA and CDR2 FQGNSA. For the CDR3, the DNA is TGTGCCAGCAGCGACTCACTAGCGGGGCCTTGGGGCAATGAGCAGTTCTTC. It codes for CASSDSLAGPWGNEQFF.

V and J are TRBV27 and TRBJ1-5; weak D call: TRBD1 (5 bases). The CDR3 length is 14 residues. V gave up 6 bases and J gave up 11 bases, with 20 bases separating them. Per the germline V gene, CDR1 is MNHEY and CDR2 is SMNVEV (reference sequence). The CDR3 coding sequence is TGTGCCAGCAGCCCTCGGGGGACCCCGCATTCCCAGCATTTT. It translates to CASSPRGTPHSQHF.

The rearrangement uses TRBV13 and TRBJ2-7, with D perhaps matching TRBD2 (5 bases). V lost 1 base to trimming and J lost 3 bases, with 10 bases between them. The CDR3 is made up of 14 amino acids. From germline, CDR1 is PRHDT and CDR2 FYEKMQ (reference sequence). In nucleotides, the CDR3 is TGTGCCAGCAGCTTAGTGCGGGCAAGCTACGAGCAGTACTTC. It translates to CASSLVRASYEQYF.

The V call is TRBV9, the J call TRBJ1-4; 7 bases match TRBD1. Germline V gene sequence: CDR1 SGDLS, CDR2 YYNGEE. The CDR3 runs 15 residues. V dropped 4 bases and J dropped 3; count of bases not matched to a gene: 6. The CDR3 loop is CASSPYQGANEKLFF. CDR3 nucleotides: TGTGCCAGCAGCCCATACCAGGGGGCTAATGAAAAACTGTTTTTT.

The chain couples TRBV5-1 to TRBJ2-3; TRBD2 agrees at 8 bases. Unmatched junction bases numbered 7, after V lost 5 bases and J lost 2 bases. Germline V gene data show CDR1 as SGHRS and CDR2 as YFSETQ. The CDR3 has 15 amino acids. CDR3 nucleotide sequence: TGCGCCAGCAGTTTGAGCGGGGGATCCACAGATACGCAGTATTTT. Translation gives CASSLSGGSTDTQYF.

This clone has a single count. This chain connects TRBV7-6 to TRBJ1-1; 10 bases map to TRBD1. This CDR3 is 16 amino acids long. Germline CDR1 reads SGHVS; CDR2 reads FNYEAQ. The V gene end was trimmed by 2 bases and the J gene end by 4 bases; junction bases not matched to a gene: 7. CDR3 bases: TGTGCCAGCAGCTTACCAAGACAGGGGGCTGGCACTGAAGCTTTCTTT. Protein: CASSLPRQGAGTEAFF.

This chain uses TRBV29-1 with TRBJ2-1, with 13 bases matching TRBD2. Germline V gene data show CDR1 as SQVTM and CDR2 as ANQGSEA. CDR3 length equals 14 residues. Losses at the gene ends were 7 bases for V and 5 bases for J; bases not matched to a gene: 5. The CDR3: CSGYGTSGDNEQFF. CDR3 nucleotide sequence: TGCAGCGGATATGGGACTAGCGGGGACAATGAGCAGTTCTTC.

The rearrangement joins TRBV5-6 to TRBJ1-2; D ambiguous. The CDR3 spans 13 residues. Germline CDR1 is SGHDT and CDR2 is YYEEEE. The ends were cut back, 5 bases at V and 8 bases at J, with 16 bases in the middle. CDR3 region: CASRTVGSDGYTF. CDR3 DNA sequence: TGTGCCAGCAGGACCGTAGGGTCAGACGGCTACACCTTC.

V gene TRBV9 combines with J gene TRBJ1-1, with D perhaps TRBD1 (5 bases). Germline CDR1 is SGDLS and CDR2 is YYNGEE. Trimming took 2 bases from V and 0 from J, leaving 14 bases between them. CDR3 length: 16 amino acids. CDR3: CASSVQQDPMNTEAFF. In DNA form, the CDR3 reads TGTGCCAGCAGCGTTCAACAGGACCCAATGAACACTGAAGCTTTCTTT.

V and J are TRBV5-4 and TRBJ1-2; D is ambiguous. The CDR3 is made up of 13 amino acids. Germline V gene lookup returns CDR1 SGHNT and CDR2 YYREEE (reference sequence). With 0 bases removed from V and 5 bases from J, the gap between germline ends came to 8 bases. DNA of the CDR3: TGTGCCAGCAGCTTGGGCGGGTTTTATGGCTACACCTTC. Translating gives CASSLGGFYGYTF. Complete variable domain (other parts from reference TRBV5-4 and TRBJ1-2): ETGVTQSPTHLIKTRGQQVTLRCSSQSGHNTVSWYQQALGQGPQFIFQYYREEENGRGNFPPRFSGLQFPNYSSELNVNALELDDSALYLCASSLGGFYGYTFGSGTRLTVV.

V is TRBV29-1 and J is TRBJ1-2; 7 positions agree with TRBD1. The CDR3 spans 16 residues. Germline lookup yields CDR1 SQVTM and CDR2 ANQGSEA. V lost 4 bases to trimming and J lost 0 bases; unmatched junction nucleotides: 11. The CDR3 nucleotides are TGCAGCGTTGGGGCGGGGTTGACAGGGTCTAACTATGGCTACACCTTC. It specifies CSVGAGLTGSNYGYTF.

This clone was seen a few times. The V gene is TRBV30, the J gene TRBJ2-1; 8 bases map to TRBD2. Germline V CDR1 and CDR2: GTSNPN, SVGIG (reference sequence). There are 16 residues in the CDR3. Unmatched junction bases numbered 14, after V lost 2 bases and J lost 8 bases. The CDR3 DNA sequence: TGTGCCTGGAGTTTAACCGGGACTAGGGTGGGTCATGAGCAGTTCTTC. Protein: CAWSLTGTRVGHEQFF.

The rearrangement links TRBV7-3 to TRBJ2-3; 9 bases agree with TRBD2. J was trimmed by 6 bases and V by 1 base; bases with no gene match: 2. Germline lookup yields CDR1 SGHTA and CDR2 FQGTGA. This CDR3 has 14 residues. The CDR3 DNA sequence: TGTGCCAGCAGCTTAAGACTAGCGGACGATACGCAGTATTTT. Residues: CASSLRLADDTQYF. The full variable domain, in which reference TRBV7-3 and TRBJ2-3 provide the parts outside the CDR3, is GAGVSQTPSNKVTEKGKYVELRCDPISGHTALYWYRQSLGQGPEFLIYFQGTGAADDSGLPNDRFFAVRPEGSVSTLKIQRTERGDSAVYLCASSLRLADDTQYFGPGTRLTVL.

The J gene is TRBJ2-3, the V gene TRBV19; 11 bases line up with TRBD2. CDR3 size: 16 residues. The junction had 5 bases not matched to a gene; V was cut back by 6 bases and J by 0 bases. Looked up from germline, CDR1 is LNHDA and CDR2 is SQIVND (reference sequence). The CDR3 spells CASSNLAGGSTDTQYF. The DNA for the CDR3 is TGTGCCAGTAGCAACCTAGCGGGAGGTAGCACAGATACGCAGTATTTT. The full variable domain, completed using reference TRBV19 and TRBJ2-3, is DGGITQSPKYLFRKEGQNVTLSCEQNLNHDAMYWYRQDPGQGLRLIYYSQIVNDFQKGDIAEGYSVSREKKESFPLTVTSAQKNPTAFYLCASSNLAGGSTDTQYFGPGTRLTVL.

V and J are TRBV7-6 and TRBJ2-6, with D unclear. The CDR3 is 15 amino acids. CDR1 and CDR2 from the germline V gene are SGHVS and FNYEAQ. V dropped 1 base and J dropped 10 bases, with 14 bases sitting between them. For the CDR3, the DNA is TGTGCCAGCAGCTTAGGACCTGGCAAAAGAAACGTCCTGACTTTC. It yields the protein CASSLGPGKRNVLTF.

CDR3 DNA sequence: TGTGCCACCAGTGATACGGGACTAGCGGGAGTAGTAGATACGCAGTATTTT. Translated: CATSDTGLAGVVDTQYF. The V and J genes are TRBV24-1 and TRBJ2-3; 14 nucleotides line up with TRBD2. The CDR3 extends over 17 amino acids. Germline CDR1 KGHDR, CDR2 SFDVKD. V dropped 3 bases and J dropped 5; count of bases not matched to a gene: 6.

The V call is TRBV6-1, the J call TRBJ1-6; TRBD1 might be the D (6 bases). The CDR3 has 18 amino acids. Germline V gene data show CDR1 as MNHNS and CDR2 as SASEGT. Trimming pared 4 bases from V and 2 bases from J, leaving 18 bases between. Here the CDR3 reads CASSGGPPGEAYNSPLHF. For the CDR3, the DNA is TGTGCCAGCAGTGGGGGCCCGCCAGGGGAGGCCTATAATTCACCCCTCCACTTT.

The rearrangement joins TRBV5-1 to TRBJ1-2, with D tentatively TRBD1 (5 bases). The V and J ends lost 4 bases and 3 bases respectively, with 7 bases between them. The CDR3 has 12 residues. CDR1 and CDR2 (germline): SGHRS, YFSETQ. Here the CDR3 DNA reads TGCGCCAGCAGCCCGGGACACTATGGCTACACCTTC. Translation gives CASSPGHYGYTF.